The present TCR beta chain was sequenced within a study of blood T cell repertoires in COVID-19. This clone appeared once. Produced via immunoSEQ multiplex PCR; TCRdb's table is partial and in-frame only. The profile covers roughly 330,000 clones, with more than 70% appearing a single time and approximately 5.3% taken by the ten largest. This CDR3 region has 16 residues. Unmatched junction bases numbered 11, after V lost 6 bases and J lost 3 bases. Per the germline V gene, CDR1 is SQVTM and CDR2 is ANQGSEA. Sequenced input: PBMCs or T cells enriched from blood (not recorded which). This sequence originates from a woman aged 30 to 39 who had recovered from COVID-19. The chain combines TRBV29-1 with TRBJ2-1; 10 bases agree with TRBD2. CDR3 nucleotides: TGCAGCGTCGTGCCCAGGGAGCGGGGGGGCTACAATGAGCAGTTCTTC. Protein product: CSVVPRERGGYNEQFF.